Given below is one T cell receptor beta chain in context. Its antigen is as yet unknown. TCRdb itself ran the 5' RACE reads through MiXCR, one entry per CDR3 protein. The sample yields about 750,000 distinct CDR3 sequences, roughly 19% seen once. Trimming cost V 5 bases and J 2 bases, with 13 bases left between them. The CDR3 has 15 amino acids. CDR1 is SGHTA, CDR2 FQGNSA, per germline. The data derive from a study of CD8 T cells in ankylosing spondylitis. General study points: Apparently characteristic of ankylosing spondylitis blood was a TCR beta motif (roughly eight highly homologous variants). In the blood and synovial fluid of reactive arthritis, some motif variants had been previously reported.

This sequence joins TRBV7-2 and TRBJ2-1; perhaps TRBD2 as D (5 bases). The specimen sequenced was blood, either unsorted or a sorted T cell fraction (not recorded which). The source of this sequence is a male donor with ankylosing spondylitis. As DNA, the CDR3 is TGTGCCAGCAGCCCATCCTCGACTACCTACAATGAGCAGTTCTTC. As protein: CASSPSSTTYNEQFF.